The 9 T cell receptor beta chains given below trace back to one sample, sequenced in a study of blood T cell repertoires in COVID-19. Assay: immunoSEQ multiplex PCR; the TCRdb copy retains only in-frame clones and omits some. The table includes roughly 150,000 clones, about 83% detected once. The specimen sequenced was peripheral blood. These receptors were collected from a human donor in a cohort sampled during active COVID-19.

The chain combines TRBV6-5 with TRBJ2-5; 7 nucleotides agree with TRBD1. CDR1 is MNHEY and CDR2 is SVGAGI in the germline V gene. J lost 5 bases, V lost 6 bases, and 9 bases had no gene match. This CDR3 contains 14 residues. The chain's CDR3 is CASSKRQGRETQYF. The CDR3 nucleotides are TGTGCCAGCAGCAAAAGACAGGGTCGGGAGACCCAGTACTTC.

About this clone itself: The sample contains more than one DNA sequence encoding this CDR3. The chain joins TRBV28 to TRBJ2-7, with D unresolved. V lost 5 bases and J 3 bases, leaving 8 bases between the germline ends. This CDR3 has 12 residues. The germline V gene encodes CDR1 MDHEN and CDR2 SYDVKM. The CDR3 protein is CASSLNNYEQYF. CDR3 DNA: TGTGCCAGCAGTCTCAACAACTACGAGCAGTACTTC. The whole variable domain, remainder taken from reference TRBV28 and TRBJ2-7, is DVKVTQSSRYLVKRTGEKVFLECVQDMDHENMFWYRQDPGLGLRLIYFSYDVKMKEKGDIPEGYSVSREKKERFSLILESASTNQTSMYLCASSLNNYEQYFGPGTRLTVT.

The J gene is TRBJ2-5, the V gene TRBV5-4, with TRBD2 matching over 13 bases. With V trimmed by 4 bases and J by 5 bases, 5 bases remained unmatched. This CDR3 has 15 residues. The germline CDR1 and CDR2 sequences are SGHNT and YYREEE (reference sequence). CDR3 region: CASSPRTSGGETQYF. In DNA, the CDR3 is TGTGCCAGCAGCCCCAGGACTAGCGGGGGTGAGACCCAGTACTTC.

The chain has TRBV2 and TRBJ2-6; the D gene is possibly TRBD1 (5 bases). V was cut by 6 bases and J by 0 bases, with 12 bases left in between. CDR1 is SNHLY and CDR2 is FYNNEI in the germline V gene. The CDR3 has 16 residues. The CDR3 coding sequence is TGTGCCAGCAGCCAACAGGCCACCTCTGGGGCCAACGTCCTGACTTTC. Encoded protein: CASSQQATSGANVLTF.

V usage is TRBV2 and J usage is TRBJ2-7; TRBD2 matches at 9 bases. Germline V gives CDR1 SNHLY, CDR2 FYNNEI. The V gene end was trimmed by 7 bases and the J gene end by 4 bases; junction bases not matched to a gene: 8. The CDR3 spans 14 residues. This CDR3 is CASIREREAYEQYF. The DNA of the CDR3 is TGTGCCAGCATCAGAGAGCGGGAGGCTTACGAGCAGTACTTC. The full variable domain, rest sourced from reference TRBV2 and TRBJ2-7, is EPEVTQTPSHQVTQMGQEVILRCVPISNHLYFYWYRQILGQKVEFLVSFYNNEISEKSEIFDDQFSVERPDGSNFTLKIRSTKLEDSAMYFCASIREREAYEQYFGPGTRLTVT.

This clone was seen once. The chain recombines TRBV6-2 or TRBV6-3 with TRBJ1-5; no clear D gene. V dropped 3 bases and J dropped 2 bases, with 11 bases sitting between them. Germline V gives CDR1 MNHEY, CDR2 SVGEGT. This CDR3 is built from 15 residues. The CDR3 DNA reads TGTGCCAGCAGTTATTCAGAGGGAGGCAATCAGCCCCAGCATTTT. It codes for CASSYSEGGNQPQHF.

CDR3 bases: TGTGCCAGCAGCAACCCCCTACGCTCCTACGAGCAGTACTTC. Translating it yields CASSNPLRSYEQYF. J is TRBJ2-7 and V is TRBV27, with no clear D. V dropped 6 bases and J dropped 0 bases, with 12 bases sitting between them. The CDR3 extends over 14 amino acids. CDR1 and CDR2 (germline): MNHEY, SMNVEV (reference sequence).

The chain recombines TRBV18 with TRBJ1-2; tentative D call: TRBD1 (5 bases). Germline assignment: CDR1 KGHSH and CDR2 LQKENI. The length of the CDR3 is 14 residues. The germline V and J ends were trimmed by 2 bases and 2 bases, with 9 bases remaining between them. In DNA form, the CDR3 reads TGTGCCAGCTCACCAACGACAGAGAACTATGGCTACACCTTC. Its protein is CASSPTTENYGYTF. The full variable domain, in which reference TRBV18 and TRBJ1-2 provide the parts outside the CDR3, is NAGVMQNPRHLVRRRGQEARLRCSPMKGHSHVYWYRQLPEEGLKFMVYLQKENIIDESGMPKERFSAEFPKEGPSILRIQQVVRGDSAAYFCASSPTTENYGYTFGSGTRLTVV.

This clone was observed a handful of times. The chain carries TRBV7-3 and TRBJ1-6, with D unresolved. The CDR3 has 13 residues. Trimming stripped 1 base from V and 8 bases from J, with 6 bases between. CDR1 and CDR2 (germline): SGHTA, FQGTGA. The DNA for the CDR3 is TGTGCCAGCAGCTTAAGAGGTCATTCACCCCTCCACTTT. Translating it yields CASSLRGHSPLHF.